These 10 T cell receptor beta chains originate from one sample sequenced in a study of T-cell reconstitution after alpha-beta-depleted transplantation in children. TCRbeta library preparation incorporated unique molecular identifiers. TCRdb redid the calling of the PCR reads with MiXCR, one entry per CDR3 protein. The table includes 400,000 to 500,000 distinct CDR3 sequences, about 11% detected once. Here the sequenced sample was PBMCs from the stem cell graft donor, taken from the stem cell graft. The receptors were gathered from a human donor who donated a stem cell graft to a child with acute myeloid leukemia.

The rearrangement uses TRBV5-1 and TRBJ1-1, with a possible D match to TRBD1 (5 bases). Germline V gene sequence: CDR1 SGHRS, CDR2 YFSETQ. Trimming cost V 4 bases and J 0 bases, with 16 bases left between them. The CDR3 has 16 amino acids. The CDR3 loop is CASSRDEGTMNTEAFF. The CDR3 DNA follows: TGCGCCAGCAGCAGGGACGAAGGGACCATGAACACTGAAGCTTTCTTT.

The table lists this clonotype with many counts. The V gene is TRBV4-1, the J gene TRBJ1-2; 8 bases fit TRBD1. The V gene's germline CDR1 is MGHRA and CDR2 YSYEKL. The CDR3 totals 17 residues. V lost 2 bases, J lost 6 bases, and 14 bases stayed unmatched. In DNA, the CDR3 is TGCGCCAGCAGCCAACCCTACCAGGGGGCGCAGGGGAATGGCTACACCTTC. It is translated as CASSQPYQGAQGNGYTF.

This clonotype was counted a few times. The V call is TRBV12-3 or TRBV12-4, the J call TRBJ2-5; D is ambiguous. This CDR3 contains 12 residues. Trimming shortened V by 8 bases and J by 2 bases, and 9 bases separated the two germline ends. In nucleotides, the CDR3 is TGTGCCAGCCGAAGCCTACAAGAGACCCAGTACTTC. It codes for CASRSLQETQYF.

This clonotype has at least ten counts. The chain carries TRBV20-1 and TRBJ2-1; 9 positions agree with TRBD2. The CDR3 spans 14 residues. In germline, CDR1 is DFQATT, CDR2 SNEGSKA (reference sequence). The J segment lost 2 bases and the V segment lost 3 bases, leaving 2 bases of the junction unmatched. For the CDR3, the DNA is TGCAGTGCTAGCCAGCGGGGGGCCTACAATGAGCAGTTCTTC. Its protein is CSASQRGAYNEQFF.

The rearrangement links TRBV12-3 or TRBV12-4 to TRBJ2-2, with D hard to call. Trimming left V 6 bases short and J 5 bases short, with 7 bases between. The CDR3 is made up of 12 amino acids. The CDR3 nucleotides read TGTGCCAGCAGGTTTGGGACCGGGGAGCTGTTTTTT. Its protein product is CASRFGTGELFF.

The V gene is TRBV19, the J gene TRBJ1-5; 10 bases fit TRBD1. Germline CDR1 is LNHDA and CDR2 is SQIVND (reference sequence). Germline trimming cut 8 bases from V and 7 bases from J; bases unmatched to any gene: 2. The CDR3 extends over 12 amino acids. CDR3 loop: CASRQGAQPQHF. The CDR3 DNA reads TGTGCCAGTCGACAGGGGGCACAGCCCCAGCATTTT.

This clonotype came up a few times. The gene calls are TRBV4-3 and TRBJ1-5; D perhaps matches TRBD1 (5 bases). Germline assignment: CDR1 LGHNA and CDR2 YSLEER. This CDR3 comprises 15 residues. The germline V and J ends were trimmed by 4 bases and 7 bases, with 17 bases remaining between them. The CDR3 coding sequence is TGCGCCAGCAGCCCCGAGGGGTCAGGGCGACAGCCCCAGCATTTT. Its protein product is CASSPEGSGRQPQHF.

This clonotype has at least ten counts. The gene calls are TRBV20-1 and TRBJ2-1, with TRBD2 identical over 7 bases. The CDR3 contains 10 residues. J gave up 14 bases and V 2 bases, and 3 bases lay outside the gene matches. Germline V gene data show CDR1 as DFQATT and CDR2 as SNEGSKA (reference sequence). For the CDR3, the DNA is TGCAGTGCTAGATGGGGGAGGGAGTTCTTC. Translating it yields CSARWGREFF.

J is TRBJ2-2 and V is TRBV5-1; 13 nucleotides match TRBD2. J gave up 8 bases and V 4 bases, and 11 bases lay outside the gene matches. Germline CDR1 and CDR2: SGHRS and YFSETQ. The CDR3 extends over 17 amino acids. CDR3 DNA: TGCGCCAGCAGCCCTGGAGAGGGACTAGCGGGATTTGGGGAGCTGTTTTTT. Protein: CASSPGEGLAGFGELFF.

This clonotype was picked up a small number of times. This rearrangement joins TRBV19 to TRBJ1-1; TRBD1 might be the D (5 bases). V lost 4 bases to trimming and J lost 4 bases, with 10 bases between them. Germline loops: CDR1 LNHDA, CDR2 SQIVND (reference sequence). The CDR3 spans 13 residues. The CDR3 nucleotides are TGTGCCAGTAGTACAGGGCGCCGCACTGAAGCTTTCTTT. Encoded protein: CASSTGRRTEAFF.